The following is a TCR beta chain sequence with its context. Its target is unknown. The sample belongs to a study of blood T cells in healthy people across ages. Per germline, CDR1 PRHDT and CDR2 FYEKMQ (reference sequence). Trimming removed 2 bases from V and 3 bases from J, with 19 bases in between. The CDR3 contains 17 residues. The study, taken as a whole, reports: A greater number of naive CD4+ cells and higher diversity distinguished long-lived donors from aged donors.

Each donor had approximately 10 milliliters of peripheral blood drawn. Primers used in a second PCR of roughly 7 to 12 cycles were a sample-barcoded 5' primer and a J-beta primer mix. TCRdb reprocessed the 5' RACE reads with MiXCR, giving one entry per CDR3 protein. The profile covers about 780,000 distinct CDR3 sequences, with about 46% appearing a single time and roughly 20% taken by the ten largest. The V and J genes are TRBV13 and TRBJ2-5; TRBD2 might be the D (5 bases). The sequence was collected from an elderly man in good health. Material: blood. CDR3 DNA sequence: TGTGCCAGCAGCTTACTCCCCTTCGAGGGCTCAAAAGAGACCCAGTACTTC. Encoded protein: CASSLLPFEGSKETQYF.